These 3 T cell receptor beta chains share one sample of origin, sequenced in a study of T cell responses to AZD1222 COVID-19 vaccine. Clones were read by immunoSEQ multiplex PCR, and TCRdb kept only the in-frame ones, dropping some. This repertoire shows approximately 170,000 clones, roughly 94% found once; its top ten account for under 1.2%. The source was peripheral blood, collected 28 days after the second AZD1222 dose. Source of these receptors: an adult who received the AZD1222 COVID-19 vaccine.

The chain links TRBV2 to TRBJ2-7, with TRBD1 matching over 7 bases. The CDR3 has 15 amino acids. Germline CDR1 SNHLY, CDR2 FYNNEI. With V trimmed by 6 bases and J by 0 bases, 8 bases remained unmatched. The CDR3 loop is CASRPDRTASYEQYF. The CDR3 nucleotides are TGTGCCAGCAGACCGGACAGGACGGCCTCCTACGAGCAGTACTTC.

In nucleotides, the CDR3 is TGTGCCAGCAGCGGGGACACCCACAATGAGCAGTTCTTC. Its protein is CASSGDTHNEQFF. The rearrangement uses TRBV11-2 and TRBJ2-1; D is possibly TRBD1 (6 bases). The CDR3 spans 13 residues. Germline CDR1 is SGHAT and CDR2 is FQNNGV. V gave up 5 bases and J gave up 5 bases, with 10 bases separating them.

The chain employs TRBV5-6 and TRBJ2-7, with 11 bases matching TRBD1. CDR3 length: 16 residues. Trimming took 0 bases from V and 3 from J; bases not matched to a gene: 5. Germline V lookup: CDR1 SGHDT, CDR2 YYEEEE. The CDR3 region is CASSLAPGTGGYEQYF. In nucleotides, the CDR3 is TGTGCCAGCAGCTTGGCCCCCGGGACAGGGGGCTACGAGCAGTACTTC.